This T cell receptor beta chain was identified in a study of blood T cell repertoires in COVID-19. At the level of the study: There were acute and convalescent COVID-19 samples, and they came from the United States, Italy and Spain.

Sequencing was performed with immunoSEQ multiplex PCR; in TCRdb, only in-frame clones are kept and a portion is missing. The sample consists of a few hundred thousand clones, 70% to 90% of them appearing once. Trimming removed 6 bases from V and 2 bases from J; junction bases left unmatched: 3. The CDR3 is 13 residues long. Germline V lookup: CDR1 ENHRY, CDR2 SYGVKD. The V and J genes are TRBV10-3 and TRBJ2-7, with 8 bases lining up with TRBD2. Material: peripheral blood. This receptor was obtained from a man older than 75 with acute or convalescent COVID-19. The CDR3 reads CAIRGREAYEQYF. CDR3 nucleotide sequence: TGTGCCATCAGAGGGCGGGAGGCCTACGAGCAGTACTTC.